These T cell receptor beta chains were read from a single sample in a study of a mutant IDH1 vaccine in newly diagnosed glioma. Antigen specificity for these receptors is unknown. Here immunoSEQ multiplex PCR was the method, and the copy in TCRdb shows in-frame clones only, minus some. The table records about 83,000 clones, roughly nine tenths of them present only once. The source material was PBMCs, sampled from a glioma patient whose treatment included an IDH1 peptide vaccine. The receptor set was obtained from a woman aged 50 to 60 with glioma. Both conserved end residues are part of each CDR3. The D gene is left open where the match is weak. Not every row has a clone size; where given, it reads once, few, many or a size class.

clone size: -
D gene: TRBD1
J gene: TRBJ1-2
V gene: TRBV19
CDR3 protein: CASRPPGTGLNYGYTF
CDR3 DNA: TGTGCCAGTAGGCCGCCCGGGACAGGCCTTAACTATGGCTACACCTTC

clone size: once
D gene: -
J gene: TRBJ1-1
V gene: TRBV6-5
CDR3 protein: CASSESGGEAFF
CDR3 DNA: TGTGCCAGCAGTGAATCTGGAGGGGAAGCTTTCTTT

clone size: -
D gene: -
J gene: TRBJ2-1
V gene: TRBV6-6
CDR3 protein: CASSRPYNEQFF
CDR3 DNA: TGTGCCAGCAGCCGCCCTTACAATGAGCAGTTCTTC

clone size: few
D gene: TRBD2
J gene: TRBJ2-2
V gene: TRBV5-1
CDR3 protein: CASSRTSGSIAGELFF
CDR3 DNA: TGCGCCAGCAGCAGGACTAGCGGGAGTATTGCCGGGGAGCTGTTTTTT

clone size: once
D gene: -
J gene: TRBJ2-5
V gene: TRBV18
CDR3 protein: CASSPSGETQYF
CDR3 DNA: TGTGCCAGCTCACCGAGTGGGGAGACCCAGTACTTC

clone size: -
D gene: -
J gene: TRBJ1-2
V gene: TRBV6-6
CDR3 protein: CASSHRDPYFYGYTF
CDR3 DNA: TGTGCCAGCAGTCACAGGGATCCCTACTTCTATGGCTACACCTTC

clone size: -
D gene: -
J gene: TRBJ2-3
V gene: TRBV5-6
CDR3 protein: CASSLELGSTDTQYF
CDR3 DNA: TGTGCCAGCAGCTTGGAGTTAGGCAGCACAGATACGCAGTATTTT

clone size: few
D gene: -
J gene: TRBJ1-1
V gene: TRBV5-6
CDR3 protein: CASSRAFWDTEAFF
CDR3 DNA: TGTGCCAGCAGCCGGGCCTTTTGGGACACTGAAGCTTTCTTT

clone size: -
D gene: -
J gene: TRBJ2-3
V gene: TRBV9
CDR3 protein: CASSVGASRGDTQYF
CDR3 DNA: TGTGCCAGCAGCGTAGGGGCTAGTCGGGGAGATACGCAGTATTTT

clone size: -
D gene: -
J gene: TRBJ1-4
V gene: TRBV18
CDR3 protein: CASSPPQGRTVVEKLFF
CDR3 DNA: TGTGCCAGCTCACCGCCACAGGGTAGGACGGTGGTTGAAAAACTGTTTTTT

clone size: -
D gene: -
J gene: TRBJ2-1
V gene: TRBV20-1
CDR3 protein: CSASSYNEQFF
CDR3 DNA: TGCAGTGCTAGCTCCTACAATGAGCAGTTCTTC

clone size: -
D gene: -
J gene: TRBJ1-6
V gene: TRBV5-1
CDR3 protein: CASSGSGAAHSPLHF
CDR3 DNA: TGCGCCAGCAGTGGGAGTGGGGCCGCACACTCACCCCTCCACTTT

clone size: -
D gene: -
J gene: TRBJ2-7
V gene: TRBV19
CDR3 protein: CASSIQVRSEQYF
CDR3 DNA: TGTGCCAGTAGTATACAGGTCAGGAGCGAGCAGTACTTC

clone size: -
D gene: -
J gene: TRBJ1-2
V gene: TRBV6-5
CDR3 protein: CASRGPLSGYTF
CDR3 DNA: TGTGCCAGCAGGGGCCCGCTGAGTGGCTACACCTTC

clone size: -
D gene: -
J gene: TRBJ2-7
V gene: TRBV5-6
CDR3 protein: CASSLGFGSHEQYF
CDR3 DNA: TGTGCCAGCAGCTTGGGGTTTGGGAGCCACGAGCAGTACTTC

clone size: once
D gene: TRBD1
J gene: TRBJ2-5
V gene: TRBV18
CDR3 protein: CASSPGTGSLETQYF
CDR3 DNA: TGTGCCAGCTCACCAGGGACAGGGAGTTTGGAGACCCAGTACTTC

clone size: -
D gene: -
J gene: TRBJ2-3
V gene: TRBV5-6
CDR3 protein: CASSLGQDYTDTQYF
CDR3 DNA: TGTGCCAGCAGCTTGGGACAGGACTACACAGATACGCAGTATTTT